Detailed here is one TCR beta chain. No antigen is known for it. The data were obtained in a study of blood T cells in healthy people across ages. Background on the study: Template switching caught about one barcoded beta molecule for each two T cells. Study observations and caveats: The long-lived group displayed more naive CD4+ cells, plus higher diversity, than the aged donors did.

The CDR3 totals 10 residues. Trimming at V came to 6 bases and at J to 12 bases, leaving 6 bases not matched to a gene. The germline V gene has CDR1 DFQATT and CDR2 SNEGSKA (reference sequence). It was with a sample-barcoded 5' primer and a J-beta primer mix that a second PCR of roughly 7 to 12 cycles was run. TCRdb reprocessed the 5' RACE reads via MiXCR and lists one record per CDR3 protein. In the table there are about 1.6 million distinct CDR3 sequences, about 35% of which are singletons. Sequencing was carried out using blood. The receptor was derived from a woman aged 25-40 years in good health. V and J are TRBV20-1 and TRBJ2-7, with 9 bases that match TRBD1. This CDR3 is CSASGTGMYF. Here the CDR3 DNA reads TGCAGTGCGAGTGGGACAGGGATGTACTTC.